This T cell receptor beta chain was captured in a study of blood T cell repertoires in COVID-19. In the study overall: Sites across the United States, Italy and Spain contributed samples from acute and convalescent COVID-19. T cells, B-cell-depleted T cells, or PBMCs supplied cDNA or gDNA.

This clone was picked up one time. Authors' data handling: Amplification of reference gene primers provided the estimated nucleated cell counts. The table came from immunoSEQ multiplex PCR; TCRdb's copy has only in-frame clones and leaves some out. The DNA was the basis for D and trimming; V, J and clone size are from that table. This sample yields approximately 50,000 clones, of which about 85% are seen a single time; about 6.8% belongs to the top ten. V lost 5 bases and J lost 5; bases outside the gene matches: 18. Germline assignment: CDR1 SGHAT and CDR2 FQNNGV. This CDR3 has 17 amino acids. The sequence derives from a man in his 60s with acute or convalescent COVID-19. Sequenced material: peripheral blood. The genes are TRBV11-2 and TRBJ2-7; 7 nucleotides agree with TRBD2. The CDR3 is CASSLRLAGASFDEQYF. The CDR3, as DNA: TGTGCCAGCAGCCTCCGCCTGGCGGGAGCAAGTTTCGACGAGCAGTACTTC.